Included here is one TCR beta chain sequence, with context. Its antigen is as yet unknown. At one boundary the junction diverges from the germline segment, which might be a read error. These data are taken from a study of T cells in localized non-small cell lung cancer. Overall study results and limits: A raised T cell density in blood coincided with lengthier overall survival. Uninvolved adjacent lung had more T cell clonality than any other tissue, topping tumor. Across samples, adjacent lung featured a median around 55 of the top 100 tumor clones.

The protocol was immunoSEQ multiplex PCR, while the TCRdb copy is restricted to in-frame clones and leaves out a portion. The sample records approximately 30,000 clones, more than 70% being singletons. Germline CDR1 is SSHAT and CDR2 is FNYEAQ (reference sequence). This CDR3 comprises 13 residues. The chain links TRBV7-7 to TRBJ1-5; no firm D call. The source was peripheral blood, collected before any cancer treatment. This clonotype originated in a woman aged 40-69 years with stage I lung adenocarcinoma. This chain's CDR3 is CASSLKEDQPQHF. The CDR3 DNA sequence: TGTGCTAGCAGCTTAAAGGAGGATCAGCCCCAGCATTTT. The full variable domain, with the rest looked up from reference TRBV7-7 and TRBJ1-5, is GAGVSQSPRYKVTKRGQDVTLRCDPISSHATLYWYQQALGQGPEFLTYFNYEAQPDKSGLPSDRFSAERPEGSISTLTIQRTEQRDSAMYRCASSLKEDQPQHFGDGTRLSIL.